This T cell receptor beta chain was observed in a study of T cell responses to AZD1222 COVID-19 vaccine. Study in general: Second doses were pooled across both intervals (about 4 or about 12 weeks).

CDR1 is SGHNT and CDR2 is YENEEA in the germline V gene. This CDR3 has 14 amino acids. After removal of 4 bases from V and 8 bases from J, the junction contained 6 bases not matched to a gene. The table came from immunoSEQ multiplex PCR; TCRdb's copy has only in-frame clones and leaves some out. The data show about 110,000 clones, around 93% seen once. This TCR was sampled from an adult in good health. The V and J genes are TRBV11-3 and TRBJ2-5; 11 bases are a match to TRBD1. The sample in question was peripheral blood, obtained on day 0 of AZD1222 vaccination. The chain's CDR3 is CASSSDRGQVTQYF. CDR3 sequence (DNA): TGTGCCAGCAGCTCGGACAGGGGGCAGGTTACCCAGTACTTC.